This passage covers 17 T cell receptor beta chains from one sample sequenced in a study of T cells in Graves' hyperthyroidism and ophthalmopathy. From RNA transcripts, TCR beta CDR3 regions were amplified. Researchers ran a first-round RT-PCR on the TCR CDR3 using the HTBI primer set. From the multiplex PCR reads, TCRdb called clonotypes with MiXCR, one entry per CDR3 protein. This repertoire shows fewer than 650,000 distinct CDR3 sequences, approximately 14% found once; its top ten account for around 13%. What was sequenced was blood. Receptors were obtained from a woman aged 40 to 50 with Graves' hyperthyroidism.

This chain connects TRBV19 to TRBJ1-5; 9 bases match TRBD1. The CDR3 sequence is 15 residues long. Germline assignment: CDR1 LNHDA and CDR2 SQIVND (reference sequence). Trimming took 10 bases from V and 2 from J; bases not matched to a gene: 9. The CDR3 here is CATSTGGRGNQPQHF. Written as DNA, the CDR3 is TGTGCCACCTCGACAGGGGGTCGCGGCAATCAGCCCCAGCATTTT.

The sample holds many counts of this clonotype. The chain links TRBV12-3 or TRBV12-4 to TRBJ2-1; TRBD1 matches 9 bases. This CDR3 comprises 16 residues. V lost 4 bases to trimming and J lost 4 bases; unmatched junction nucleotides: 8. CDR3 in amino acids: CASSYGRDREYNEQFF. The DNA of the CDR3 is TGTGCCAGCAGTTACGGTCGGGACAGGGAATACAATGAGCAGTTCTTC.

This clonotype was counted at least ten times. This chain joins TRBV7-3 and TRBJ2-1, with 7 bases aligning to TRBD1. V shed 4 bases and J 6 bases; nucleotides not matched to a gene: 9. CDR1 is SGHTA and CDR2 is FQGTGA in the germline V gene. The CDR3 consists of 15 residues. The CDR3 region is CASSSDRALPNEQFF. The CDR3 coding sequence is TGTGCCAGCAGCTCAGACAGGGCTTTGCCCAATGAGCAGTTCTTC.

This clonotype was found many times. This chain uses TRBV5-1 with TRBJ1-6; 9 positions match TRBD1. The CDR3 loop spans 16 amino acids. V shed 2 bases, J shed 7 bases, and the junction held 7 bases outside the gene matches. CDR1 is SGHRS and CDR2 is YFSETQ in the germline V gene. The CDR3 sequence is CASSFAGQGENSPLHF. For the CDR3, the DNA is TGCGCCAGCAGCTTCGCGGGACAGGGTGAAAATTCACCCCTCCACTTT.

This clonotype was counted a few times. J is TRBJ1-4 and V is TRBV6-1; TRBD1 matches 12 bases. The CDR3 covers 14 residues. V shed 8 bases and J 8 bases; nucleotides not matched to a gene: 6. The germline V gene has CDR1 MNHNS and CDR2 SASEGT. The CDR3 DNA is TGTGCCAGCCGGGGACAGGGGGCGCCCGAAAAACTGTTTTTT. Its protein is CASRGQGAPEKLFF.

The V gene is TRBV2, the J gene TRBJ2-2; D might be TRBD2 (6 bases). CDR3 size: 13 residues. The V end was cut by 4 bases, the J end by 8 bases, with 11 bases between. The germline CDR1 and CDR2 sequences are SNHLY and FYNNEI. In DNA form, the CDR3 reads TGTGCCAGCAGTGTGGCTAGCGAGGGGGAGCTGTTTTTT. This encodes CASSVASEGELFF. Together with reference TRBV2 and TRBJ2-2, the CDR3 gives the full variable domain: EPEVTQTPSHQVTQMGQEVILRCVPISNHLYFYWYRQILGQKVEFLVSFYNNEISEKSEIFDDQFSVERPDGSNFTLKIRSTKLEDSAMYFCASSVASEGELFFGEGSRLTVL.

This clonotype has a count of ten or more. V and J are TRBV20-1 and TRBJ2-3; 8 bases agree with TRBD1. The length of the CDR3 is 15 residues. Germline V gene data show CDR1 as DFQATT and CDR2 as SNEGSKA (reference sequence). V shed 5 bases and J 4 bases; nucleotides not matched to a gene: 11. As DNA, the CDR3 is TGCAGTGCTGAACAGGGGGAGAGTATCGCAGATACGCAGTATTTT. Its protein product is CSAEQGESIADTQYF.

This clonotype has ten or more counts. This sequence joins TRBV2 and TRBJ1-1; no firm D call. Germline CDR1 reads SNHLY; CDR2 reads FYNNEI. Trimming shortened V by 7 bases and J by 1 base, and 13 bases separated the two germline ends. The CDR3 has 14 amino acids. In DNA, the CDR3 is TGTGCCAGCATCATGCGGCGATCGAACACTGAAGCTTTCTTT. It encodes CASIMRRSNTEAFF.

This clonotype was seen a few times. The rearrangement links TRBV5-1 to TRBJ2-7, with TRBD2 identical over 11 bases. Germline V lookup: CDR1 SGHRS, CDR2 YFSETQ. J was trimmed by 3 bases and V by 3 bases; bases with no gene match: 5. This CDR3 region has 15 residues. The CDR3 DNA reads as TGCGCCAGCAGCTCCACTAGCGGGAGCTACTACGAGCAGTACTTC. Protein sequence: CASSSTSGSYYEQYF.

This clonotype has more than one count but fewer than ten. A much bigger clone sits one base away, suggesting this may be a read error. V and J are TRBV18 and TRBJ2-1; TRBD2 agrees at 14 bases. Germline V lookup: CDR1 KGHSH, CDR2 LQKENI. The CDR3 loop spans 15 amino acids. The V segment lost 2 bases and the J segment 10 bases; nucleotides outside the gene matches: 4. CDR3 DNA: TGTGCCAGCTCACCATTGGGACTAGCGGGAGAAGAGCAGTTCTTC. Residues: CASSPLGLAGEEQFF.

The chain has TRBV20-1 and TRBJ2-1, with D unresolved. The CDR3 totals 15 residues. Trimming stripped 5 bases from V and 8 bases from J, with 22 bases between. Germline V gene data show CDR1 as DFQATT and CDR2 as SNEGSKA (reference sequence). The CDR3 sequence: CSAPEHGRHSDEQFF. The CDR3 nucleotides read TGCAGTGCTCCAGAGCACGGACGCCATTCGGATGAGCAGTTCTTC.

The chain is built from TRBV28 and TRBJ2-1; D ambiguous. This CDR3 is 16 amino acids long. From germline, CDR1 is MDHEN and CDR2 SYDVKM. The V and J ends lost 5 bases and 3 bases respectively, with 17 bases between them. DNA of the CDR3: TGTGCCAGCAGTCCCTCTGGGGTATCAGTCTACAATGAGCAGTTCTTC. Protein sequence: CASSPSGVSVYNEQFF.

This clonotype came up a few times. The rearrangement joins TRBV20-1 to TRBJ1-5; weak D call: TRBD1 (6 bases). This CDR3 region has 13 residues. Germline values: CDR1 DFQATT, CDR2 SNEGSKA (reference sequence). The V end lost 3 bases, the J end lost 5 bases, and 11 bases lay between the germline ends. CDR3 in amino acids: CSARGAYDQPQHF. The CDR3 nucleotides read TGCAGTGCTAGGGGGGCTTACGATCAGCCCCAGCATTTT.

This clonotype was seen a handful of times. The rearrangement joins TRBV14 to TRBJ2-1, with TRBD2 matching 11 bases. CDR1 and CDR2 (germline): SGHDN, FVKESK. Trimming removed 4 bases from V and 9 bases from J; junction bases left unmatched: 11. CDR3 size: 16 residues. The CDR3 DNA is TGTGCCAGCAGCCTATCTAAACTAGCGGGAGTTTTTGAGCAGTTCTTC. Residues: CASSLSKLAGVFEQFF.

This clonotype was detected ten times or more. This chain joins TRBV12-3 or TRBV12-4 and TRBJ1-1, with TRBD1 matching 7 bases. The CDR3 covers 14 residues. The trim removed 8 bases at V and 0 bases at J, leaving 6 bases unmatched. The CDR3 here is CASGRQGMNTEAFF. The CDR3 DNA follows: TGTGCCAGCGGTCGACAGGGAATGAACACTGAAGCTTTCTTT.

This clonotype was observed at least ten times. This sequence joins TRBV28 and TRBJ2-2; 8 nucleotides line up with TRBD2. This CDR3 region has 14 residues. Germline loops: CDR1 MDHEN, CDR2 SYDVKM. V was pared by 6 bases and J by 5 bases, with 5 bases of the junction left unmatched. CDR3 region: CASSSSGRTGELFF. In DNA form, the CDR3 reads TGTGCCAGCAGCTCCAGCGGGAGAACCGGGGAGCTGTTTTTT.

The chain recombines TRBV20-1 with TRBJ1-6; 11 bases match TRBD1. Germline V gene sequence: CDR1 DFQATT, CDR2 SNEGSKA (reference sequence). J lost 0 bases, V lost 3 bases, and 1 base had no gene match. There are 16 residues in the CDR3. CDR3 DNA: TGCAGTGCTAGCGGGACAGGGGGCTCCTATAATTCACCCCTCCACTTT. Translating gives CSASGTGGSYNSPLHF.